This TCR beta chain emerged from a study of blood T cell repertoires in COVID-19. Study at large: Acute-phase and convalescent COVID-19 samples originated in the United States, Italy and Spain. Nucleic acid was either cDNA or gDNA, and it came from T cells, B-cell-depleted T cells, or PBMCs.

Germline V lookup: CDR1 LNHDA, CDR2 SQIVND (reference sequence). This CDR3 comprises 14 residues. With 6 bases clipped from V and 7 bases from J, the junction kept 7 bases outside the gene matches. Per the original methods: Reference gene primer amplification gave estimated nucleated cell counts. TCRdb's table, derived via immunoSEQ multiplex PCR, lists solely in-frame clones and lacks some. V and J calls and clone size are those listed in that table; D and trimming were worked out from the DNA. The table has approximately 160,000 clones, about four fifths seen once. The TCR sequence derives from a man aged 70-80 years who had recovered from COVID-19. Sequences were obtained from peripheral blood. The gene calls are TRBV19 and TRBJ2-2; 8 positions agree with TRBD1. CDR3 nucleotide sequence: TGTGCCAGTAGCGAAACAGGGGGTGACGGGGAGCTGTTTTTT. Residues: CASSETGGDGELFF.